The rows below give T cell receptor beta chains drawn from one sample of a study of PD-L1 blockade in urothelial cancer. Only in-frame clones appear in the TCRdb table, and some are missing; sequencing was by immunoSEQ multiplex PCR. The sample contains under 40,000 clones, roughly 89% of which appear only once. Sequenced here: PBMCs, sampled around atezolizumab (anti-PD-L1) treatment. Source of these receptors: a man aged 55 to 70 with urothelial cancer. Both conserved end residues are part of each CDR3. D genes are given only for firm matches. Not all rows give a size; the values are once, few, many and, for expanded clones, a class.

>TRBV9|TRBD2|NA|TRBJ2-2
CASSGIAGNTGELFF
TGTGCCAGCAGCGGAATAGCGGGGAACACCGGGGAGCTGTTTTTT
>TRBV28|NA|NA|TRBJ2-7
CASSTIYEQYF
TGTGCCAGCAGCACAATCTACGAGCAGTACTTC
>TRBV29-1|TRBD1|NA|TRBJ1-2
CSVGIGTENGYTF
TGCAGCGTTGGGATCGGGACAGAGAATGGCTACACCTTC
>TRBV5-1|NA|NA|TRBJ2-7
CASSPGERWSHEQYF
TGCGCCAGCAGCCCCGGGGAGCGGTGGTCCCACGAGCAGTACTTC
>TRBV19|TRBD1|NA|TRBJ2-2
CASSTAGGAGTGELFF
TGTGCCAGTAGTACAGCAGGGGGCGCGGGCACCGGGGAGCTGTTTTTT
>TRBV25-1|NA|NA|TRBJ1-2
CASSRGSNYGYTF
TGTGCCAGCAGTCGGGGTTCCAACTATGGCTACACCTTC
>TRBV28|NA|NA|TRBJ1-5
CASSLWSPGSNQPQHF
TGTGCCAGCAGTTTATGGTCGCCAGGGAGCAATCAGCCCCAGCATTTT
>TRBV7-6|TRBD2|NA|TRBJ2-2
CASSSPASGSNTGELFF
TGTGCCAGCAGCTCCCCCGCTAGCGGTTCGAACACCGGGGAGCTGTTTTTT
>TRBV5-4|NA|NA|TRBJ1-1
CASSFLTVGAEAFF
TGTGCCAGCAGCTTCCTTACTGTCGGGGCTGAAGCTTTCTTT
>TRBV6-1|NA|NA|TRBJ1-5
CASSESVHQPQHF
TGTGCCAGCAGTGAATCGGTGCATCAGCCCCAGCATTTT
>TRBV6-1|NA|NA|TRBJ1-5
CASSDGDQPQHF
TGTGCCAGCAGTGACGGGGATCAGCCCCAGCATTTT
>TRBV5-1|NA|NA|TRBJ1-2
CASSGGVGYGYTF
TGCGCCAGCAGCGGTGGAGTCGGCTATGGCTACACCTTC
>TRBV5-5|TRBD2|few|TRBJ2-5
CASSFRTSGAGETQYF
TGTGCCAGCAGCTTTCGGACTAGCGGGGCAGGAGAGACCCAGTACTTC
>TRBV19|NA|NA|TRBJ1-6
CASTLRPTADRPLHF
TGTGCCAGTACCCTCCGCCCGACGGCGGATAGGCCCCTCCACTTT
>TRBV9|TRBD2|NA|TRBJ2-3
CASSETRPGTSGSWTDTQYF
TGTGCCAGCAGCGAGACGAGACCCGGGACTAGCGGGAGTTGGACAGATACGCAGTATTTT
>TRBV7-2|TRBD2|NA|TRBJ2-3
CASSLGASGRVHNTQYF
TGTGCCAGCAGCTTAGGGGCTAGCGGGAGGGTACACAATACGCAGTATTTT
>TRBV7-9|NA|NA|TRBJ1-2
CASSTRAGDLGYGYTF
TGTGCCAGCAGCACCCGGGCCGGGGATCTTGGCTATGGCTACACCTTC
>TRBV4-1|NA|NA|TRBJ2-2
CASITRSTGELFF
TGCGCCAGCATCACCAGAAGCACCGGGGAGCTGTTTTTT
>TRBV5-1|NA|NA|TRBJ1-1
CASSLGPVQPEAFF
TGCGCCAGCAGCCTGGGCCCGGTTCAACCTGAAGCTTTCTTT
>TRBV4-1|NA|few|TRBJ1-3
CASSHESSGNTIYF
TGCGCCAGCAGCCATGAGAGCTCTGGAAACACCATATATTTT
>TRBV6-5|NA|NA|TRBJ1-1
CASSRGSNTEAFF
TGTGCCAGCAGTCGAGGATCGAACACTGAAGCTTTCTTT
>TRBV18|NA|NA|TRBJ1-2
CASSPPEAQGKGYGYTF
TGTGCCAGCTCACCACCGGAAGCACAGGGAAAGGGCTATGGCTACACCTTC
>TRBV7-3|TRBD2|NA|TRBJ2-3
CASSSLGGATQYF
TGTGCCAGCAGCTCCCTCGGGGGGGCCACGCAGTATTTT
>TRBV7-3|NA|NA|TRBJ1-2
CASRRPRSGGYTF
TGTGCCAGCAGGAGACCTAGATCTGGGGGCTACACCTTC
>TRBV7-7|TRBD2|NA|TRBJ2-2
CASSLDSGGWTGELFF
TGTGCCAGCAGCTTAGATAGCGGGGGCTGGACCGGGGAGCTGTTTTTT
>TRBV7-6|NA|NA|TRBJ2-3
CASSSSQDPTDTQYF
TGTGCCAGCAGCTCCTCACAGGACCCCACAGATACGCAGTATTTT
>TRBV2|NA|NA|TRBJ2-1
CAGGRDLGNEQFF
TGTGCCGGAGGGCGGGACCTTGGCAATGAGCAGTTCTTC
>TRBV6-5|NA|few|TRBJ1-1
CATSIQGLNTEAFF
TGTGCCACATCAATCCAGGGGTTGAACACTGAAGCTTTCTTT
>TRBV6-6|TRBD2|few|TRBJ2-7
CASSLGLAGEQYF
TGTGCCAGCAGCCTAGGACTAGCGGGGGAGCAGTACTTC
>TRBV7-3|NA|NA|TRBJ2-3
CASSLGASSTDTQYF
TGTGCCAGCAGCTTAGGAGCGAGTAGCACAGATACGCAGTATTTT
>TRBV5-1|TRBD2|NA|TRBJ2-1
CASRRTSGGTPNEQFF
TGCGCCAGCAGAAGAACGAGCGGGGGGACCCCCAATGAGCAGTTCTTC
>TRBV6-5|TRBD1|NA|TRBJ2-7
CASSYSRDRDSYEQYF
TGTGCCAGCAGTTACTCTCGGGACAGAGACTCCTACGAGCAGTACTTC
>TRBV19|NA|NA|TRBJ2-3
CASSIVASTDTQYF
TGTGCCAGTAGTATAGTAGCTAGCACAGATACGCAGTATTTT
>TRBV6-5|NA|NA|TRBJ1-4
CASSLTGGNEKLFF
TGTGCCAGCAGTCTCACGGGAGGGAATGAAAAACTGTTTTTT
>TRBV29-1|TRBD1|NA|TRBJ1-5
CSVVEPGTGLGEPQHF
TGCAGCGTAGTGGAGCCCGGGACAGGGCTCGGCGAGCCCCAGCATTTT
>TRBV5-4|NA|NA|TRBJ1-5
CASSGRGEIRPQHF
TGTGCCAGCAGCGGCCGGGGAGAGATCAGGCCCCAGCATTTT
>TRBV27|NA|NA|TRBJ1-5
CASSSGKQPQHF
TGTGCCAGCAGTTCAGGGAAACAGCCCCAGCATTTT
>TRBV6-5|NA|NA|TRBJ2-7
CASSYSPSWASWQYF
TGTGCCAGCAGTTACTCCCCCTCGTGGGCTAGCTGGCAGTACTTC
>TRBV5-4|TRBD2|NA|TRBJ2-2
CASSLRGVLAGELFF
TGTGCCAGCAGCTTACGGGGGGTCCTGGCCGGGGAGCTGTTTTTT
>TRBV27|TRBD2|NA|TRBJ2-6
CASSDRSLAGGISGANVLTF
TGTGCCAGCAGTGACCGCTCTCTAGCGGGAGGGATCTCTGGGGCCAACGTCCTGACTTTC
>TRBV30|NA|NA|TRBJ2-7
CAWQGIGGGGSYEQYF
TGTGCCTGGCAGGGGATAGGCGGGGGCGGATCCTACGAGCAGTACTTC
>TRBV6-5|NA|NA|TRBJ2-2
CASSFSGGELFF
TGTGCCAGCAGTTTCAGCGGGGGGGAGCTGTTTTTT
>TRBV6-1|TRBD1|NA|TRBJ2-5
CASNPTGAGETQYF
TGTGCCAGCAACCCGACAGGGGCTGGAGAGACCCAGTACTTC
>TRBV28|NA|NA|TRBJ1-3
CASSLQVGDTIYF
TGTGCCAGCAGTTTACAGGTCGGGGACACCATATATTTT
>TRBV7-9|TRBD1|NA|TRBJ2-7
CASSPFSSGTGLAYEQYF
TGTGCCAGCAGCCCTTTTTCCTCCGGGACAGGTCTAGCCTACGAGCAGTACTTC
>TRBV4-1|NA|NA|TRBJ1-4
CASSQERNEKLFF
TGCGCCAGCAGCCAAGAGAGGAATGAAAAACTGTTTTTT
>TRBV27|TRBD1|NA|TRBJ2-3
CASSPNVPGQGAADTQYF
TGTGCCAGCAGTCCCAACGTCCCGGGACAGGGGGCAGCGGATACGCAGTATTTT
>TRBV19|TRBD1|NA|TRBJ1-1
CASTRSHRGRSNTEAFF
TGTGCCAGTACCCGAAGCCACAGGGGTCGAAGTAACACTGAAGCTTTCTTT
>TRBV11-2|TRBD2|NA|TRBJ2-1
CASSLAGLAPLILDNEQFF
TGTGCCAGCAGCTTAGCGGGACTAGCCCCTCTTATCCTTGACAATGAGCAGTTCTTC
>TRBV7-6|TRBD1|NA|TRBJ1-1
CASSLALGGQDTEAFF
TGTGCCAGCAGCTTAGCCCTTGGGGGACAGGACACTGAAGCTTTCTTT
>TRBV5-1|NA|few|TRBJ1-1
CASSRGDGIEAFF
TGCGCCAGCAGCCGGGGGGACGGAATCGAAGCTTTCTTT
>TRBV2|NA|NA|TRBJ2-5
CASSEAVGFGETQYF
TGTGCCAGCAGTGAAGCTGTCGGGTTCGGGGAGACCCAGTACTTC
>TRBV5-4|TRBD2|NA|TRBJ2-5
CASSPGSGRPQETQYF
TGTGCCAGCAGCCCCGGGAGCGGGAGGCCTCAAGAGACCCAGTACTTC
>TRBV27|NA|NA|TRBJ1-5
CATRWASNQPQHF
TGTGCCACCCGATGGGCGAGCAATCAGCCCCAGCATTTT
>TRBV28|TRBD1|NA|TRBJ1-2
CASSSYGTGVYYGYTF
TGTGCCAGCAGTTCATACGGGACAGGGGTTTACTATGGCTACACCTTC